Following are 6 T cell receptor delta chains from one sample sequenced in a study of γδ T cells in repeated Plasmodium falciparum infection. Vgamma9/Vdelta2+ and Vdelta2-negative gammadelta T cells were flow-sorted from PBMC for bulk sequencing. TCRdb processed the multiplex PCR reads again with the CATT caller. The data hold approximately 50,000 delta-chain clones, with about 2% observed a single time. The sequenced sample was gamma-delta T cells from blood. The receptors were gathered from a pool of human donors (malaria-infected and uninfected, not separated).

As concerns this clone: The TCRdb record carries a much larger clone's protein, which differs from this DNA's translation at residue 6; a read error is the likely cause, and the protein listed here is the DNA translation. Other DNA sequences in this sample translate to the same CDR3. This rearrangement joins TRDV1 to TRDJ1, with 9 bases identical to TRDD2. The J gene is not listed in TCRdb, so it was assigned here from a DNA match to germline. CDR1 and CDR2 (germline): TSWWSYY, QGS. Trimming removed 2 bases from V and 0 bases from J; junction bases left unmatched: 25. The CDR3 runs 23 residues. The CDR3 bases are TGTGCTCTTGGGGAAACCCATCACCTTCCTACAAGTACTGGTCGAAAATACACCGATAAACTCATCTTT. This encodes CALGETHHLPTSTGRKYTDKLIF.

The sample holds many counts of this clone. This likely traces to a read error, being one base from a far larger clone. Other nucleotide sequences in the sample specify the same CDR3. The J gene is TRDJ1, the V gene TRDV1; 7 bases agree with TRDD3. No J gene is reported in TCRdb; it was inferred here by comparing the DNA with germline. This CDR3 has 20 amino acids. CDR1 and CDR2 from the germline V gene are TSWWSYY and QGS. CDR3 in amino acids: CALGERLPYWGPYRTDKLIF. In DNA form, the CDR3 reads TGTGCACTTGGGGAGCGGCTCCCGTACTGGGGACCTTACCGCACCGATAAACTCATCTTT.

A remark on this clone: The mismatch at residue 17 between this DNA's translation and the TCRdb protein of a much larger clone likely reflects a read error; the protein shown is translated from the DNA. The V gene is TRDV1, the J gene TRDJ1, with D possibly TRDD2 on 6 matching bases. The J gene comes from matching the DNA to germline here; TCRdb lacks it. Germline CDR1 TSWWSYY, CDR2 QGS. The CDR3 totals 21 residues. As DNA, the CDR3 is TGTGCTCTTGGGGGCCAAACGCCCTTCCATAGGTTGCTGATGTACACCAATAAACTCATCTTT. Translation gives CALGGQTPFHRLLMYTNKLIF.

This clone was recorded many times. The TCRdb protein comes from a much larger clone and disagrees with this DNA's translation at residue 3, likely due to a read error; the protein given here is derived from the DNA. V gene TRDV2 combines with J gene TRDJ1, with 13 bases that match TRDD3. The J gene, absent from TCRdb, was called here by matching the DNA to germline. This CDR3 has 18 residues. Germline-derived CDR1 and CDR2 are GEAIGNYY and EKD. CDR3 DNA sequence: TGTGCCCGTGACGTACTGGGGGATACGCGGTCAGGCACCGATAAACTCATCTTT. Protein product: CARDVLGDTRSGTDKLIF.

Concerning this clone: The protein that TCRdb holds for this DNA derives from a much larger clone and differs from the translated DNA at residue 10, which likely indicates a read error; the protein shown here is translated from the DNA. The rearrangement uses TRDV1 and TRDJ1; 7 nucleotides agree with TRDD3. V lost 4 bases and J lost 4; bases outside the gene matches: 30. The CDR3 sequence is 22 residues long. Germline V CDR1 and CDR2: TSWWSYY, QGS. The CDR3 spells CALGGPPSVPGDVAGVIDKLIF. CDR3 sequence (DNA): TGTGCTCTTGGGGGCCCGCCATCTGTACCGGGGGATGTTGCCGGGGTGATCGATAAACTCATCTTT.

This rearrangement joins TRDV1 to TRDJ1; TRDD3 aligns across 10 bases. TCRdb offers no J gene call, so here the DNA was matched to germline to obtain one. V was clipped by 5 bases and J by 0 bases; unmatched bases: 18. Germline-derived CDR1 and CDR2 are TSWWSYY and QGS. This CDR3 has 20 amino acids. The CDR3 is CALGTRFPYWGIGDTDKLIF. CDR3 nucleotide sequence: TGTGCTCTTGGGACCCGATTCCCGTACTGGGGGATTGGGGACACCGATAAACTCATCTTT.